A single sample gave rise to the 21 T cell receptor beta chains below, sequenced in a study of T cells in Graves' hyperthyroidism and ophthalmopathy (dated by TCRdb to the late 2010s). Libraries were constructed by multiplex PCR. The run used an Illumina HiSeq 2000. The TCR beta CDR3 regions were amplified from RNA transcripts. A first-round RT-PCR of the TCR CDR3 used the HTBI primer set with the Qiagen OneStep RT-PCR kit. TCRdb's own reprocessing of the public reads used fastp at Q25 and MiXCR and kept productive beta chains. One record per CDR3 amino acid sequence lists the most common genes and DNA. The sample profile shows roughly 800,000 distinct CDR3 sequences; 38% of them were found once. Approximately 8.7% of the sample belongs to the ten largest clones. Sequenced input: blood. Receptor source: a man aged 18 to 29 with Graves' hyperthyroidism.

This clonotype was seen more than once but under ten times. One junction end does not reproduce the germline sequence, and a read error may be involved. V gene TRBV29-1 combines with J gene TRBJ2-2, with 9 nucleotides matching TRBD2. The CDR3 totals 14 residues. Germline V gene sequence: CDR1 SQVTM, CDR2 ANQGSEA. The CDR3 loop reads CSVGVAGVTGGLFF. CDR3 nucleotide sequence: TGCAGCGTTGGGGTAGCGGGAGTCACCGGGGGGCTGTTTTTT.

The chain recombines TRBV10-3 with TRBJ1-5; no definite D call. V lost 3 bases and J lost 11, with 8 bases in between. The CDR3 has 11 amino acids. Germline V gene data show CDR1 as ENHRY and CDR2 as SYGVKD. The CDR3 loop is CAISDQETQHF. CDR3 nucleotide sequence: TGTGCCATCAGTGACCAAGAGACCCAGCATTTT.

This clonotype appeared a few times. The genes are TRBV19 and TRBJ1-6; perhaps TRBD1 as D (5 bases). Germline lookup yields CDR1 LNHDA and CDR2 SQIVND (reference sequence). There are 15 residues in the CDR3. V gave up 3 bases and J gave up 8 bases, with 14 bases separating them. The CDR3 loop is CASSMWDEVDSPLHF. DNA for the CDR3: TGTGCCAGTAGTATGTGGGACGAAGTGGATTCACCCCTCCACTTT.

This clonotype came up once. The CDR3 nucleotides read TGCGCCAGCAGCCGGTGGGCAGGGGATGGCAATCAGCCCCAGCATTTT. Amino acid sequence: CASSRWAGDGNQPQHF. J is TRBJ1-5 and V is TRBV4-1; D might be TRBD1 (6 bases). In germline, CDR1 is MGHRA, CDR2 YSYEKL. CDR3 length equals 16 residues. Trimming left V 4 bases short and J 2 bases short, with 15 bases between.

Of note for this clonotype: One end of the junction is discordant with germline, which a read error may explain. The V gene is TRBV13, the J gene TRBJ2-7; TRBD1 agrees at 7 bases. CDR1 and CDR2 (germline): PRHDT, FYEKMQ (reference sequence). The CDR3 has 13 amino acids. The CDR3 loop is CASSFDRVDEQCF. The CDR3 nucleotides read TGTGCCAGCAGCTTCGACAGGGTAGACGAGCAGTGCTTC. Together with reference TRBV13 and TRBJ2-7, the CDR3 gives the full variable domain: AAGVIQSPRHLIKEKRETATLKCYPIPRHDTVYWYQQGPGQDPQFLISFYEKMQSDKGSIPDRFSAQQFSDYHSELNMSSLELGDSALYFCASSFDRVDEQCFGPGTRLTVT.

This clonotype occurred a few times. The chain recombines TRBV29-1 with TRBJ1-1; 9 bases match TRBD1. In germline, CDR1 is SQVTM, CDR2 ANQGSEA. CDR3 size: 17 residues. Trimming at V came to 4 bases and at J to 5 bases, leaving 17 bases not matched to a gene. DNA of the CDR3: TGCAGCGTTGTTTATCGCGGGACAGGGACGGTGGGTACTGAAGCTTTCTTT. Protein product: CSVVYRGTGTVGTEAFF. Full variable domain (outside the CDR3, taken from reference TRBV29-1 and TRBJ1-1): SAVISQKPSRDICQRGTSLTIQCQVDSQVTMMFWYRQQPGQSLTLIATANQGSEATYESGFVIDKFPISRPNLTFSTLTVSNMSPEDSSIYLCSVVYRGTGTVGTEAFFGQGTRLTVV.

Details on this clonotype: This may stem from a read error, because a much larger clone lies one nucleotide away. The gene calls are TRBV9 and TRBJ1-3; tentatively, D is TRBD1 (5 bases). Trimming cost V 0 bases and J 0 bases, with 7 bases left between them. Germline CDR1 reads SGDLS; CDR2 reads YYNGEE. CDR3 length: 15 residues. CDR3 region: CASSVGGGSGNTIYF. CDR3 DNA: TGTGCCAGCAGCGTAGGGGGGGGCTCTGGAAACACCATATATTTT. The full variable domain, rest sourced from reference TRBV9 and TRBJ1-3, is DSGVTQTPKHLITATGQRVTLRCSPRSGDLSVYWYQQSLDQGLQFLIQYYNGEERAKGNILERFSAQQFPDLHSELNLSSLELGDSALYFCASSVGGGSGNTIYFGEGSWLTVV.

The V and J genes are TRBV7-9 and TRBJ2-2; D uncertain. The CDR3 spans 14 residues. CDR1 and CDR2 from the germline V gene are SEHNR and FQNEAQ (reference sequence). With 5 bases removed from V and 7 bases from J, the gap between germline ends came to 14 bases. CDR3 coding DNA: TGTGCCAGCAGCCTACCGTCTTCCTACGGGGAGCTGTTTTTT. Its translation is CASSLPSSYGELFF.

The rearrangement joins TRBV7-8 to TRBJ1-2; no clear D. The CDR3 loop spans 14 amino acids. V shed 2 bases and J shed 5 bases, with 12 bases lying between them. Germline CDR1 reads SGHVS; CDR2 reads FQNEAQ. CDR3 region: CASSLLGSRYGYTF. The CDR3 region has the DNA TGTGCCAGCAGCTTACTCGGATCGAGATATGGCTACACCTTC.

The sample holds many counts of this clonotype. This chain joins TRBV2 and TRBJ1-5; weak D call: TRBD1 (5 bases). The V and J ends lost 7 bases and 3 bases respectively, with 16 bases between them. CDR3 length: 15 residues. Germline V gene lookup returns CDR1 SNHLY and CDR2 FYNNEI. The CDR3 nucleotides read TGTGCCAGCAAGAGGAGGGACGGACACAATCAGCCCCAGCATTTT. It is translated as CASKRRDGHNQPQHF.

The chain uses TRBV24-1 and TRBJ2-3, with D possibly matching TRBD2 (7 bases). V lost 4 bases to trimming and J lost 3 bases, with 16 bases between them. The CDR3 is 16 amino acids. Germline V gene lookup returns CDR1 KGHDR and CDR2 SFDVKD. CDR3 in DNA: TGTGCCACCAGTGAGGGTACGGGGGGCCATACAGATACGCAGTATTTT. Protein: CATSEGTGGHTDTQYF.

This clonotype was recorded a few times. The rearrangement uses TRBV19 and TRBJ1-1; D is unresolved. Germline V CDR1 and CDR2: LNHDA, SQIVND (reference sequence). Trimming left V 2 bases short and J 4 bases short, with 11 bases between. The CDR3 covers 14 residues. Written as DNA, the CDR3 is TGTGCCAGTAGTATAATGGTCAGTGTCACTGAAGCTTTCTTT. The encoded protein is CASSIMVSVTEAFF.

CDR3 sequence: CASSYSRRSEQYF. DNA of the CDR3: TGTGCCAGCAGTTACTCGAGGAGATCCGAGCAGTACTTC. The rearrangement links TRBV6-5 to TRBJ2-7; no firm D call. Between the trimmed V and J ends, which lost 0 bases and 6 bases, there was a span of 9 bases. Germline V gene sequence: CDR1 MNHEY, CDR2 SVGAGI. This CDR3 contains 13 residues.

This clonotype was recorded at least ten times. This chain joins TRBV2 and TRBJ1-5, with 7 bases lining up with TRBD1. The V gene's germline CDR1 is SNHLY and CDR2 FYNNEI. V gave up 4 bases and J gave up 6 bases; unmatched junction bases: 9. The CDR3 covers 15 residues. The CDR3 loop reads CASSGVTGIGQPQHF. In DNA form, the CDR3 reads TGTGCCAGCAGTGGGGTGACAGGGATCGGTCAGCCCCAGCATTTT.

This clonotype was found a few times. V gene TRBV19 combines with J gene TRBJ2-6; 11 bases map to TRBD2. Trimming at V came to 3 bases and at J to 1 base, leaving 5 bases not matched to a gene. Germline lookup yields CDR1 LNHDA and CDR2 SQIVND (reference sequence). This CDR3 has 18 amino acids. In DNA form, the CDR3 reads TGTGCCAGTAGTATTACTAGCGGGAGAGGATCTGGGGCCAACGTCCTGACTTTC. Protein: CASSITSGRGSGANVLTF.

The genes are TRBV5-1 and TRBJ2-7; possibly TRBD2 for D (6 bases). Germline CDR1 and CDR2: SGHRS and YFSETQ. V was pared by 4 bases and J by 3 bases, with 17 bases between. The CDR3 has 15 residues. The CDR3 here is CASSPGDQRGYEQYF. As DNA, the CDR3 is TGCGCCAGCAGCCCGGGGGACCAGCGTGGCTACGAGCAGTACTTC.

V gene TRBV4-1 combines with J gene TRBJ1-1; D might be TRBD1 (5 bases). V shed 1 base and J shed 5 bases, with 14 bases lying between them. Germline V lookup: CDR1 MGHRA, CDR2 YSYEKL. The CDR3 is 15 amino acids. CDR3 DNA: TGCGCCAGCAGCCAAGGTGAAGGGGAGGGTACTGAAGCTTTCTTT. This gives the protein CASSQGEGEGTEAFF.

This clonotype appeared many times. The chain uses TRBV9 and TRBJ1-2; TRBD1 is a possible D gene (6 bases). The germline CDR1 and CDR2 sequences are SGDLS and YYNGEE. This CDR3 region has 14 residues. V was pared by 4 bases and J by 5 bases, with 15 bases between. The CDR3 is CASSTAGEGYGYTF. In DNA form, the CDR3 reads TGTGCCAGCAGCACTGCAGGGGAAGGATATGGCTACACCTTC.

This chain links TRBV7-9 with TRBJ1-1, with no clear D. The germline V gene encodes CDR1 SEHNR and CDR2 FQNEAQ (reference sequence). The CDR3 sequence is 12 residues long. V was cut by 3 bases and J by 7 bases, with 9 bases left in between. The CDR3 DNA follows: TGTGCCAGCAGCTTGGAGATTTTTGAAGCTTTCTTT. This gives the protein CASSLEIFEAFF.

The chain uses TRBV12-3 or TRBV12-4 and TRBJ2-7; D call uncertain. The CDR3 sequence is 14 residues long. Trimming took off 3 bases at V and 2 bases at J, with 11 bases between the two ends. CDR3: CASSFSGPAYEQYF. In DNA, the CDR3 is TGTGCCAGCAGTTTTTCTGGGCCCGCCTACGAGCAGTACTTC.

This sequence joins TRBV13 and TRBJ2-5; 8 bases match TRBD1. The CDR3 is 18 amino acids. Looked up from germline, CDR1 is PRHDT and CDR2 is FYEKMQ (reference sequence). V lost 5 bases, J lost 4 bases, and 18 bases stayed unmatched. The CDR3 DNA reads TGTGCCAGCAGCCTGGGGGCCGGGACAGGAACGGTGCGAGAGACCCAGTACTTC. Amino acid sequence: CASSLGAGTGTVRETQYF.